Shown below are 2 T cell receptor beta chains from a single sample sequenced in a study of blood T cell repertoires in COVID-19 (dated by TCRdb to 2019 to 2021). Receptor amplification or capture employed the immunoSEQ multiplex PCR assay. TCRdb re-hosts the immuneACCESS table, in-frame sequences only. Its copies lack some clones; in the studies checked, an unresolved V gene accounts for under half of them, and the cause for the rest is not known. Here the sample has fewer than 200,000 clones; approximately 87% occur a single time. About 4.4% of the sample is held by the ten biggest clonotypes. Sequencing input: PBMCs or T cells enriched from blood (not recorded which). The receptors were gathered from a woman aged 50 to 65 who had recovered from COVID-19.

The chain recombines TRBV18 with TRBJ1-2, with 8 bases matching TRBD1. The CDR3 covers 15 residues. The germline gives CDR1 KGHSH, CDR2 LQKENI. V lost 3 bases to trimming and J lost 4 bases; unmatched junction nucleotides: 7. CDR3 region: CASSPTTGEAYGYTF. The CDR3 DNA follows: TGTGCCAGCTCACCGACGACAGGGGAGGCCTATGGCTACACCTTC.

The V gene is TRBV9, the J gene TRBJ1-4; D might be TRBD1 (6 bases). The CDR3 runs to 14 residues. Germline V gene data show CDR1 as SGDLS and CDR2 as YYNGEE. Deletions cut 0 bases from V and 3 bases from J, with 6 bases between. Written as DNA, the CDR3 is TGTGCCAGCAGCGTAGGGACAGCTAATGAAAAACTGTTTTTT. Its protein is CASSVGTANEKLFF.